The 11 T cell receptor beta chains in this list originate from one sample, sequenced in a study of cytomegalovirus exposure and HLA in healthy donors. The method was immunoSEQ multiplex PCR; TCRdb's version includes in-frame clones alone and lacks a portion of them. The sample contains fewer than 200,000 clones, about 86% of which appear only once. Sequencing was carried out using PBMCs. The receptors shown here come from a young woman in good health and CMV-seronegative.

The rearrangement joins TRBV7-8 to TRBJ2-7, with TRBD1 matching 10 bases. Trimming cost V 5 bases and J 2 bases; bases outside gene matches: 6. Germline V gives CDR1 SGHVS, CDR2 FQNEAQ. This CDR3 contains 15 residues. CDR3 DNA: TGTGCCAGCAGCAACCGACAGGGGGCGACCTACGAGCAGTACTTC. It specifies CASSNRQGATYEQYF.

This rearrangement joins TRBV29-1 to TRBJ2-5; D may be TRBD2 (7 bases). The V gene's germline CDR1 is SQVTM and CDR2 ANQGSEA. Deletions cut 4 bases from V and 2 bases from J, with 17 bases between. This CDR3 region has 15 residues. DNA for the CDR3: TGCAGCGTTGCCAGGGGCGGGGGTACACAAGAGACCCAGTACTTC. As protein: CSVARGGGTQETQYF. The full variable domain, rest sourced from reference TRBV29-1 and TRBJ2-5, is SAVISQKPSRDICQRGTSLTIQCQVDSQVTMMFWYRQQPGQSLTLIATANQGSEATYESGFVIDKFPISRPNLTFSTLTVSNMSPEDSSIYLCSVARGGGTQETQYFGPGTRLLVL.

In DNA, the CDR3 is TGTGCCAGCAGCCCCGCAGGGGTTGGCACTGAAGCTTTCTTT. This encodes CASSPAGVGTEAFF. The V and J genes are TRBV5-5 and TRBJ1-1, with D possibly TRBD1 on 6 matching bases. Trimming took off 4 bases at V and 4 bases at J, with 14 bases between the two ends. This CDR3 spans 14 amino acids. The germline V gene encodes CDR1 SGHKS and CDR2 YYEKEE (reference sequence).

The chain recombines TRBV7-9 with TRBJ1-4; the D gene is possibly TRBD1 (5 bases). This CDR3 contains 16 residues. CDR1 and CDR2 (germline): SEHNR, FQNEAQ (reference sequence). V was clipped by 0 bases and J by 5 bases, with 13 bases between them. This CDR3 is CASSLAPSTVNEKLFF. CDR3 nucleotide sequence: TGTGCCAGCAGCTTAGCGCCTTCGACAGTGAATGAAAAACTGTTTTTT.

This rearrangement joins TRBV4-1 to TRBJ1-2; 8 nucleotides agree with TRBD1. The CDR3 spans 15 residues. The V gene's germline CDR1 is MGHRA and CDR2 YSYEKL. Trimming took 0 bases from V and 2 from J; bases not matched to a gene: 2. The DNA for the CDR3 is TGCGCCAGCAGCCAAGAGGACAGGGACAACTATGGCTACACCTTC. It is translated as CASSQEDRDNYGYTF.

This clone occurred once. V gene TRBV7-9 combines with J gene TRBJ2-7, with D possibly matching TRBD2 (7 bases). This CDR3 has 13 amino acids. With 5 bases removed from V and 2 bases from J, the gap between germline ends came to 10 bases. The germline gives CDR1 SEHNR, CDR2 FQNEAQ (reference sequence). The CDR3, as DNA: TGTGCCAGCAGCGTCGGGGGGCCCTACGAGCAGTACTTC. Translated, it gives CASSVGGPYEQYF.

This clone has just a few counts. Here the CDR3 reads CASTPGINSPLHF. In DNA form, the CDR3 reads TGTGCCAGCACCCCAGGGATTAATTCACCCCTCCACTTT. The chain combines TRBV2 with TRBJ1-6, with D maybe TRBD1 (5 bases). CDR1 is SNHLY and CDR2 is FYNNEI in the germline V gene. The V gene lost 7 bases and the J gene lost 6 bases, with 10 bases spanning the gap. The CDR3 runs to 13 residues. The whole variable domain, filled in from reference TRBV2 and TRBJ1-6, reads EPEVTQTPSHQVTQMGQEVILRCVPISNHLYFYWYRQILGQKVEFLVSFYNNEISEKSEIFDDQFSVERPDGSNFTLKIRSTKLEDSAMYFCASTPGINSPLHFGNGTRLTVT.

This clone has only one observation. This chain links TRBV2 with TRBJ1-2, with TRBD1 as a possible D gene (5 bases). V was trimmed by 4 bases and J by 2 bases, leaving 11 bases between them. Germline V gene sequence: CDR1 SNHLY, CDR2 FYNNEI. The CDR3 sequence is 14 residues long. CDR3 region: CASSVKGANYGYTF. The CDR3 nucleotides read TGTGCCAGCAGTGTTAAAGGGGCGAACTATGGCTACACCTTC.

The chain recombines TRBV18 with TRBJ2-7; 7 bases map to TRBD1. Germline V gives CDR1 KGHSH, CDR2 LQKENI. The V gene end was trimmed by 2 bases and the J gene end by 4 bases; junction bases not matched to a gene: 5. The CDR3 sequence is 14 residues long. The CDR3 DNA reads TGTGCCAGCTCACCAAAAGGGGGCGGGTACGAGCAGTACTTC. Translated: CASSPKGGGYEQYF. The full variable domain, in which reference TRBV18 and TRBJ2-7 provide the parts outside the CDR3, is NAGVMQNPRHLVRRRGQEARLRCSPMKGHSHVYWYRQLPEEGLKFMVYLQKENIIDESGMPKERFSAEFPKEGPSILRIQQVVRGDSAAYFCASSPKGGGYEQYFGPGTRLTVT.

As to this clone: The junction departs from germline at one end; a sequencing error may be responsible. CDR3 coding DNA: TGTGCCATCAGTGAGTCGCACCCGGGGGGTCTTCAGTTT. Translated: CAISESHPGGLQF. The rearrangement uses TRBV10-3 and TRBJ1-1; perhaps TRBD1 as D (5 bases). Per the germline V gene, CDR1 is ENHRY and CDR2 is SYGVKD. This CDR3 has 13 residues.

This chain joins TRBV12-5 and TRBJ2-2, with TRBD1 as a possible D gene (5 bases). V lost 5 bases to trimming and J lost 3 bases, with 7 bases between them. CDR1 and CDR2 (germline): LGHNT, FRNRAP. The CDR3 consists of 13 residues. The CDR3 region has the DNA TGTGCTAGTGGTGACAGTTACACCGGGGAGCTGTTTTTT. It translates to CASGDSYTGELFF.